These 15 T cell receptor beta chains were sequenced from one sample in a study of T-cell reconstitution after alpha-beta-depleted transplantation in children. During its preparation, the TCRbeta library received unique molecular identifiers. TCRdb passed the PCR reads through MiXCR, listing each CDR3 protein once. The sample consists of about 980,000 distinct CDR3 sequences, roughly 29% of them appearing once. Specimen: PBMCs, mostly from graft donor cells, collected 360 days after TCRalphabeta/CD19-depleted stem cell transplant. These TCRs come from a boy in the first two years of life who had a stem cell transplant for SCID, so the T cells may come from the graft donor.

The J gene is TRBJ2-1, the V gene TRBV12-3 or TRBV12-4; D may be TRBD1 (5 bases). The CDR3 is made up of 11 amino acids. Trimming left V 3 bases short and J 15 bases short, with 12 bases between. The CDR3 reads CASSFGHIGFF. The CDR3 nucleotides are TGTGCCAGCAGTTTCGGACACATTGGGTTCTTC.

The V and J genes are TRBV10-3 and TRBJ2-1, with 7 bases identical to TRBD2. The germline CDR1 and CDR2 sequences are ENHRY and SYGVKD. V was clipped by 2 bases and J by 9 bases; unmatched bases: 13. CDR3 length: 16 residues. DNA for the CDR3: TGTGCCATCAGTGAGAACCGGGACTACCTACTGGGTGAGCAGTTCTTC. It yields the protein CAISENRDYLLGEQFF.

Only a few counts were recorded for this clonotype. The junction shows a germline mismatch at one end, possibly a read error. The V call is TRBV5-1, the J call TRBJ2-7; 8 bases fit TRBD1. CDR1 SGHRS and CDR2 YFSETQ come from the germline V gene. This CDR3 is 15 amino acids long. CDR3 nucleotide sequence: TGTGCCAGCAGTTTAGGGGGGACAGGTGACTACGAGCAGTACTTC. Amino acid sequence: CASSLGGTGDYEQYF. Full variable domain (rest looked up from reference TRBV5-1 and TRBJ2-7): KAGVTQTPRYLIKTRGQQVTLSCSPISGHRSVSWYQQTPGQGLQFLFEYFSETQRNKGNFPGRFSGRQFSNSRSEMNVSTLELGDSALYLCASSLGGTGDYEQYFGPGTRLTVT.

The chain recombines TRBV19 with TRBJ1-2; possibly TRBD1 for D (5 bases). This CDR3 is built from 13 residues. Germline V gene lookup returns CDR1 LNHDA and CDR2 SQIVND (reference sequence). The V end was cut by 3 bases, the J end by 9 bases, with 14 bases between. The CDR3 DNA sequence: TGTGCCAGTAGTATGACTAATCCAGGGAGCTACACCTTC. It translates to CASSMTNPGSYTF. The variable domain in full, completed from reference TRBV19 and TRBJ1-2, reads DGGITQSPKYLFRKEGQNVTLSCEQNLNHDAMYWYRQDPGQGLRLIYYSQIVNDFQKGDIAEGYSVSREKKESFPLTVTSAQKNPTAFYLCASSMTNPGSYTFGSGTRLTVV.

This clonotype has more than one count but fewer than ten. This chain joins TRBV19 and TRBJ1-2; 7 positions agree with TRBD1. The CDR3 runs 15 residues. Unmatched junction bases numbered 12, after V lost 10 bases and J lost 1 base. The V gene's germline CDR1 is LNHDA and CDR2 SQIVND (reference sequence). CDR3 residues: CATKGGQYINYGYTF. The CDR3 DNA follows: TGTGCCACGAAGGGGGGACAGTATATTAACTATGGCTACACCTTC.

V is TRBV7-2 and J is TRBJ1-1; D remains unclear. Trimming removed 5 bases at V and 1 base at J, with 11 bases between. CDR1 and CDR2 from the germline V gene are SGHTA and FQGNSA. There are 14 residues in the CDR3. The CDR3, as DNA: TGTGCCAGCAGCACAAAACCCGGGAACACTGAAGCTTTCTTT. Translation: CASSTKPGNTEAFF.

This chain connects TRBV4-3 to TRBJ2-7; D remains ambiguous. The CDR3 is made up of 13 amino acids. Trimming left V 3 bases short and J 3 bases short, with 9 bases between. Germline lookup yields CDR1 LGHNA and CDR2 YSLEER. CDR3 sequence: CASSQGIFYEQYF. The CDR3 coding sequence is TGCGCCAGCAGCCAGGGGATCTTCTACGAGCAGTACTTC.

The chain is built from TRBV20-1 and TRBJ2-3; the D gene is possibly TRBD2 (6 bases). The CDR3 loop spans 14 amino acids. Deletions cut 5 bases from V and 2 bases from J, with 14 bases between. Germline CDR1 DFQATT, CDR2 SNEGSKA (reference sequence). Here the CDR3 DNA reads TGCAGTGCTCCCTCCCGGGGGTACACAGATACGCAGTATTTT. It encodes CSAPSRGYTDTQYF.

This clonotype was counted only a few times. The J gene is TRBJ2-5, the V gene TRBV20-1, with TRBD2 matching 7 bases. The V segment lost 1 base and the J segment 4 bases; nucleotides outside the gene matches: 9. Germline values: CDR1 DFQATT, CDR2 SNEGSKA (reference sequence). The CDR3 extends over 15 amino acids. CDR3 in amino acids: CSARAPRLAGETQYF. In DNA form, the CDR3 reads TGCAGTGCTAGAGCTCCGAGACTAGCAGGAGAGACCCAGTACTTC.

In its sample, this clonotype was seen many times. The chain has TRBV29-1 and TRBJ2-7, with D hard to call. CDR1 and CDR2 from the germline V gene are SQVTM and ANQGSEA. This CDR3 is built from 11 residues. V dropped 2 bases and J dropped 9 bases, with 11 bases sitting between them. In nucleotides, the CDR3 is TGCAGCGTTGAAATCGGGCCAGTGCAGTACTTC. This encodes CSVEIGPVQYF.

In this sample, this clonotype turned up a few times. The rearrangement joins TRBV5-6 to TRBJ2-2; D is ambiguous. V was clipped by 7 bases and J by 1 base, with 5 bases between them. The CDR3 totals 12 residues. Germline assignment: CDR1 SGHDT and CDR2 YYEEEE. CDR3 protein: CASGKNTGELFF. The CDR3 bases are TGTGCCAGCGGTAAGAACACCGGGGAGCTGTTTTTT.

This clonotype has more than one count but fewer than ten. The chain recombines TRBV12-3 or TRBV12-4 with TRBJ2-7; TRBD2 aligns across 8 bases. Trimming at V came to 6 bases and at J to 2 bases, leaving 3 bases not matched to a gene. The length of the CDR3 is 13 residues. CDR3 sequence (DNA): TGTGCCAGCAGACTTAGCGGGGCCTACGAGCAGTACTTC. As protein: CASRLSGAYEQYF.

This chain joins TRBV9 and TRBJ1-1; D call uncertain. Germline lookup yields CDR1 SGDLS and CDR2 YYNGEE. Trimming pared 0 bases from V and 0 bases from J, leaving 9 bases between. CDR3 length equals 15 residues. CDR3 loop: CASSVAPLVNTEAFF. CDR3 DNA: TGTGCCAGCAGCGTAGCCCCCTTGGTGAACACTGAAGCTTTCTTT. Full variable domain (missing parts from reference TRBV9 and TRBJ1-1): DSGVTQTPKHLITATGQRVTLRCSPRSGDLSVYWYQQSLDQGLQFLIQYYNGEERAKGNILERFSAQQFPDLHSELNLSSLELGDSALYFCASSVAPLVNTEAFFGQGTRLTVV.

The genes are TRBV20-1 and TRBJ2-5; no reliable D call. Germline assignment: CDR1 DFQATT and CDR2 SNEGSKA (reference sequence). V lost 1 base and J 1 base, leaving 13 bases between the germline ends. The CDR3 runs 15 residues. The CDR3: CSARGWLELQETQYF. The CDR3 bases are TGCAGTGCTAGAGGATGGCTAGAGCTCCAAGAGACCCAGTACTTC.

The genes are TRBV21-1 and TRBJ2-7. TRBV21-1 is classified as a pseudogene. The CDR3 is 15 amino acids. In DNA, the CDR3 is TGTGCCAGCAGCAAAGCTGGGGAATTCGCCGACGAGCAGTACTTC. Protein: CASSKAGEFADEQYF.